This T cell receptor (beta chain) originates from a study of CD4 and CD8 cells across lung adenocarcinoma regions. Localized lung adenocarcinoma, a non-small cell lung cancer, affected the donors. TCRdb ran MiXCR on the PCR reads and lists one entry per CDR3 protein. The table has around 20,000 distinct CDR3 sequences, around half seen once. This clonotype appeared many times. The material sequenced was CD8+ T cells from the center of a lung tumor. This TCR came from a female donor with lung adenocarcinoma. The CD4 and CD8 labels of this study may be unreliable.

CDR3 amino acids: CASSAKGETQYF. CDR3 nucleotide sequence: TGTGCCAGCAGTGCAAAGGGCGAGACCCAGTACTTC. The rearrangement joins TRBV27 to TRBJ2-5; no clear D gene. V gave up 5 bases and J gave up 5 bases, with 9 bases separating them. Germline lookup yields CDR1 MNHEY and CDR2 SMNVEV (reference sequence). This CDR3 spans 12 amino acids.